This is a list of T cell receptor beta chains from one sample in a study of T cell repertoires and HLA-DP antigens. These TCRs are of unknown antigen specificity. Sequencing was performed with immunoSEQ multiplex PCR; in TCRdb, only in-frame clones are kept and a portion is missing. The profile covers 75,000 to 90,000 clones, with around nine tenths appearing a single time and 1.7% taken by the ten largest. Sequencing was carried out using CD4+ T cells from PBMCs. These receptors were obtained from a man over 45 in good health and CMV-seronegative. CDR3s include the opening cysteine and the closing phenylalanine or tryptophan. The order of the fields is CDR3 protein, CDR3 DNA, D gene, J gene, V gene, clone size. A D gene is named only where the DNA matches it firmly. Expanded clones get a size class; other rows say once, few or many, or leave the size out.

CDR3aa: CASSEANGAGGYTF
CDR3nt: TGTGCCAGCAGTGAAGCTAATGGGGCAGGGGGCTACACCTTC
d_gene: .
j_gene: TRBJ1-2
v_gene: TRBV6-1
abundance: .

CDR3aa: CASSVGQVPPYEQYF
CDR3nt: TGTGCCAGCAGCGTAGGACAGGTACCCCCCTACGAGCAGTACTTC
d_gene: .
j_gene: TRBJ2-7
v_gene: TRBV9
abundance: .

CDR3aa: CASSLQESYEQYF
CDR3nt: TGTGCCAGCAGCCTACAAGAGTCCTACGAGCAGTACTTC
d_gene: .
j_gene: TRBJ2-7
v_gene: TRBV7-6
abundance: .

CDR3aa: CASSRLDPADTQYF
CDR3nt: TGTGCCAGCAGCCGACTAGACCCGGCAGATACGCAGTATTTT
d_gene: .
j_gene: TRBJ2-3
v_gene: TRBV7-8
abundance: .

CDR3aa: CASVSGGLTEAFF
CDR3nt: TGTGCTAGTGTCTCCGGGGGGTTGACTGAAGCTTTCTTT
d_gene: .
j_gene: TRBJ1-1
v_gene: TRBV12-5
abundance: .

CDR3aa: CASSQLNTGDEQFF
CDR3nt: TGCGCCAGCAGCCAACTTAACACTGGGGATGAGCAGTTCTTC
d_gene: .
j_gene: TRBJ2-1
v_gene: TRBV4-3
abundance: .

CDR3aa: CASSYRSGNYNEQFF
CDR3nt: TGTGCCAGCAGTTACCGTAGCGGGAACTACAATGAGCAGTTCTTC
d_gene: TRBD2
j_gene: TRBJ2-1
v_gene: TRBV6-5
abundance: .

CDR3aa: CASSPGGVAKNIQYF
CDR3nt: TGTGCCAGCAGCCCGGGGGGAGTAGCCAAAAACATTCAGTACTTC
d_gene: TRBD2
j_gene: TRBJ2-4
v_gene: TRBV11-1
abundance: .

CDR3aa: CAWKGGPSAYEQYF
CDR3nt: TGTGCCTGGAAGGGGGGCCCCTCTGCCTACGAGCAGTACTTC
d_gene: .
j_gene: TRBJ2-7
v_gene: TRBV30
abundance: .

CDR3aa: CASLGGGQTYGYTF
CDR3nt: TGTGCCAGTTTGGGGGGCGGACAGACGTATGGCTACACCTTC
d_gene: .
j_gene: TRBJ1-2
v_gene: TRBV19
abundance: few

CDR3aa: CASSESKTSGRGTYF
CDR3nt: TGCGCCAGCAGTGAGTCTAAGACTAGCGGGAGAGGAACGTACTTC
d_gene: TRBD2
j_gene: TRBJ2-7
v_gene: TRBV10-1
abundance: .

CDR3aa: CASSEGITNEKLFF
CDR3nt: TGTGCCAGCAGTGAGGGGATAACTAATGAAAAACTGTTTTTT
d_gene: .
j_gene: TRBJ1-4
v_gene: TRBV6-1
abundance: .

CDR3aa: CASSQAPHRGGTDTQYF
CDR3nt: TGTGCCAGCAGCCAAGCCCCACATCGGGGGGGCACAGATACGCAGTATTTT
d_gene: TRBD2
j_gene: TRBJ2-3
v_gene: TRBV4-2
abundance: .

CDR3aa: CASSQTSGGPNEQFF
CDR3nt: TGTGCCAGCAGTCAGACTAGCGGGGGGCCAAATGAGCAGTTCTTC
d_gene: TRBD2
j_gene: TRBJ2-1
v_gene: TRBV2
abundance: once

CDR3aa: CASRPTTGLGEQYF
CDR3nt: TGTGCCAGCAGACCCACGACAGGGCTAGGCGAGCAGTACTTC
d_gene: TRBD1
j_gene: TRBJ2-7
v_gene: TRBV6-5
abundance: .

CDR3aa: CSVESWGGETQYF
CDR3nt: TGCAGCGTTGAAAGTTGGGGTGGAGAGACCCAGTACTTC
d_gene: .
j_gene: TRBJ2-5
v_gene: TRBV29-1
abundance: .

CDR3aa: CASSLQGLTYEQYF
CDR3nt: TGTGCCAGCAGTTTGCAGGGACTCACCTACGAGCAGTACTTC
d_gene: .
j_gene: TRBJ2-7
v_gene: TRBV2
abundance: .

CDR3aa: CASSSGTHSTDTQYF
CDR3nt: TGTGCCAGCAGTTCCGGGACCCATAGCACAGATACGCAGTATTTT
d_gene: .
j_gene: TRBJ2-3
v_gene: TRBV28
abundance: .

CDR3aa: CAWSEPPGTIYLNF
CDR3nt: TGTGCCTGGAGTGAGCCCCCCGGGACTATATATTTGAATTTT
d_gene: TRBD2
j_gene: TRBJ2-3
v_gene: TRBV30
abundance: .

CDR3aa: CASRLPGELFF
CDR3nt: TGTGCAAGTCGCTTACCCGGGGAGCTGTTTTTT
d_gene: .
j_gene: TRBJ2-2
v_gene: TRBV12-2
abundance: .

CDR3aa: CASSRSLGGANTGELFF
CDR3nt: TGCGCCAGCAGTAGGAGTTTAGGGGGAGCGAACACCGGGGAGCTGTTTTTT
d_gene: .
j_gene: TRBJ2-2
v_gene: TRBV5-1
abundance: .

CDR3aa: CATRHLGGGNQPQHF
CDR3nt: TGTGCCACCCGTCACCTGGGGGGTGGCAATCAGCCCCAGCATTTT
d_gene: .
j_gene: TRBJ1-5
v_gene: TRBV19
abundance: .

CDR3aa: CASSPATGGGQYF
CDR3nt: TGTGCCAGCAGCCCGGCCACGGGAGGGGGGCAGTATTTT
d_gene: TRBD2
j_gene: TRBJ2-3
v_gene: TRBV7-2
abundance: once

CDR3aa: CASSVNSGTQETQYF
CDR3nt: TGTGCCAGCAGCGTAAATTCGGGTACACAAGAGACCCAGTACTTC
d_gene: .
j_gene: TRBJ2-5
v_gene: TRBV9
abundance: .

CDR3aa: CASSVESGSVDSPLHF
CDR3nt: TGTGCCAGCAGCGTAGAATCGGGCTCGGTAGATTCACCCCTCCACTTT
d_gene: .
j_gene: TRBJ1-6
v_gene: TRBV9
abundance: .